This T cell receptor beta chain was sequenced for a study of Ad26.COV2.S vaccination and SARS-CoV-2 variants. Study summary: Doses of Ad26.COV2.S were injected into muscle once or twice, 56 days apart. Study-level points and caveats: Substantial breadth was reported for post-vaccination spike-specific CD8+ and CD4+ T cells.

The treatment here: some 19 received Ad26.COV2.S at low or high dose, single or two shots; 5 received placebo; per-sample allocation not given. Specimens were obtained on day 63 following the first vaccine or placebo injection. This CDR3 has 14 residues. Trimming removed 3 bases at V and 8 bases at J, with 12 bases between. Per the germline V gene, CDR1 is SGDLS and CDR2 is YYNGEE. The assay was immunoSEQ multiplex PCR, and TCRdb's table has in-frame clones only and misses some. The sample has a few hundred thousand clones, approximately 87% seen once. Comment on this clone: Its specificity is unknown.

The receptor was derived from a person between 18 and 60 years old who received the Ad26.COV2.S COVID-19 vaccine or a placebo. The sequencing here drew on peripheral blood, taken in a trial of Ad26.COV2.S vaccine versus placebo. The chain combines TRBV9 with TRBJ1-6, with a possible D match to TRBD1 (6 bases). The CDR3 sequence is CASSESRQDSPLHF. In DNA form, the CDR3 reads TGTGCCAGCAGCGAATCTAGACAGGATTCACCCCTCCACTTT.